These T cell receptor beta chains were read from a single sample in a study of cytomegalovirus exposure and HLA in healthy donors. The method was immunoSEQ multiplex PCR; TCRdb's version includes in-frame clones alone and lacks a portion of them. The sample has 260,000 or so clones; 85% to 90% are singletons. The sample taken for sequencing was PBMCs. All receptors come from a man aged 18 to 29 in good health and CMV-seronegative. The CDR3 runs from the conserved cysteine through the conserved F or W. The D gene is left open where the match is weak. Where a row states a size, it is once, few, many or the class of an expanded clone; other rows omit it.

clone_size j_call v_call d_call cdr3_aa cdr3_nt
. TRBJ1-3 TRBV4-1 . CASSQDEGRTEDF TGCGCCAGCAGCCAAGATGAGGGAAGGACTGAGGATTTT
. TRBJ1-1 TRBV27 . CASSLIAVSTEAFF TGTGCCAGCAGTCTAATAGCCGTGAGCACTGAAGCTTTCTTT
. TRBJ1-2 TRBV2 TRBD1 CATSGGVYYGYTF TGTGCCACCTCAGGGGGAGTTTACTATGGCTACACCTTC
. TRBJ1-1 TRBV5-1 . CASSLQGPYTEAFF TGCGCCAGCAGCTTACAGGGTCCCTACACTGAAGCTTTCTTT
. TRBJ1-1 TRBV5-4 . CASSLISGNTEAFF TGTGCCAGCAGCTTAATTTCCGGGAACACTGAAGCTTTCTTT
few TRBJ1-6 TRBV15 . CATSRDREAHSPLHF TGTGCCACCAGCAGAGATAGGGAGGCCCATTCACCCCTCCACTTT
. TRBJ1-2 TRBV7-2 TRBD1 CASSSTGNYGYTF TGTGCCAGCAGCTCGACAGGGAACTATGGCTACACCTTC
. TRBJ1-1 TRBV28 TRBD1 CASSLTGFNTEAFF TGTGCCAGCAGCCTGACAGGGTTCAACACTGAAGCTTTCTTT
few TRBJ2-7 TRBV10-3 TRBD2 CATHRGGDTYEQYF TGTGCCACCCACCGGGGAGGGGATACCTACGAGCAGTACTTC
. TRBJ1-2 TRBV19 TRBD1 CASSKDRGRDYGYTF TGTGCCAGTAGTAAAGACAGGGGAAGAGACTATGGCTACACCTTC
. TRBJ2-7 TRBV27 TRBD2 CASTPGLAGGPTYEQYF TGTGCCAGCACCCCAGGACTAGCGGGAGGGCCCACCTACGAGCAGTACTTC
. TRBJ1-1 TRBV5-6 . CASSGTGGNTEAFF TGTGCCAGCAGCGGTACGGGGGGAAACACTGAAGCTTTCTTT
. TRBJ2-7 TRBV28 . CASSLAFYEQYF TGTGCCAGCAGTTTGGCATTCTACGAGCAGTACTTC
. TRBJ1-1 TRBV6-5 . CASSSQTDTEAFF TGTGCCAGCAGTTCCCAGACAGACACTGAAGCTTTCTTT
few TRBJ2-5 TRBV5-1 TRBD1 CASSLTGVEETQYF TGCGCCAGCAGCTTAACAGGGGTGGAAGAGACCCAGTACTTC
. TRBJ2-1 TRBV9 TRBD1 CASSGHTGTVQFF TGTGCCAGCAGCGGACACACGGGGACAGTGCAGTTCTTC
. TRBJ2-5 TRBV5-1 TRBD2 CASSLAASGGQETQYF TGCGCCAGCAGCTTGGCGGCTAGCGGGGGCCAAGAGACCCAGTACTTC
. TRBJ2-7 TRBV27 . CASSGDTPEQYF TGTGCCAGCAGTGGGGACACACCTGAGCAGTACTTC
. TRBJ2-3 TRBV2 TRBD2 CASSVQGGGLTDTQYF TGTGCCAGCAGTGTCCAAGGCGGGGGGCTCACAGATACGCAGTATTTT
once TRBJ1-1 TRBV27 TRBD1 CASHRGRDTEAFF TGTGCCAGTCACAGGGGGCGGGACACTGAAGCTTTCTTT
. TRBJ1-2 TRBV11-2 . CASSLDIARADGYTF TGTGCCAGCAGCTTAGATATAGCGAGGGCGGATGGCTACACCTTC
. TRBJ2-7 TRBV29-1 . CSALLTDYEQYF TGCAGCGCCCTACTGACTGACTACGAGCAGTACTTC
. TRBJ1-6 TRBV4-3 TRBD1 CASSRERTGGISPLHF TGCGCCAGCAGCCGGGAAAGGACAGGGGGCATTTCACCCCTCCACTTT
. TRBJ2-7 TRBV18 TRBD2 CASSLSGTSGSYEQYF TGTGCCAGCTCACTTTCCGGGACTAGCGGCTCCTACGAGCAGTACTTC
. TRBJ2-4 TRBV19 . CASPDKAKNIQYF TGTGCCTCCCCGGACAAGGCCAAAAACATTCAGTACTTC
. TRBJ1-5 TRBV28 . CASSVGGDSNQPQHF TGTGCCAGCAGCGTAGGGGGAGATAGCAATCAGCCCCAGCATTTT
. TRBJ1-4 TRBV12-5 . CASGSVQGQPVATNEKLFF TGTGCTAGTGGTTCGGTGCAAGGACAACCAGTTGCAACTAATGAAAAACTGTTTTTT
few TRBJ2-2 TRBV30 . CAWTGARELFF TGTGCCTGGACAGGGGCCCGGGAGCTGTTTTTT
. TRBJ2-4 TRBV27 TRBD1 CASMTGGAYDIQYF TGTGCCAGCATGACAGGGGGCGCTTATGACATTCAGTACTTC
. TRBJ2-5 TRBV4-3 TRBD2 CASSHSTSWGETQYF TGCGCCAGCAGCCACTCGACTAGCTGGGGGGAGACCCAGTACTTC
. TRBJ1-5 TRBV6-5 TRBD1 CASQGGNQPQHF TGTGCCAGCCAGGGGGGCAATCAGCCCCAGCATTTT
. TRBJ1-2 TRBV6-5 TRBD1 CATNPSGRGQGGYTF TGTGCCACGAACCCCTCAGGCAGGGGGCAGGGTGGCTACACCTTC
few TRBJ2-2 TRBV21-1 . CASSGTGGVPGELFF TGTGCCAGCAGTGGGACAGGGGGCGTCCCCGGGGAGCTGTTTTTT
once TRBJ2-1 TRBV7-9 TRBD1 CASSLGDSQGFF TGTGCCAGCAGCTTAGGGGACAGCCAGGGATTCTTC
. TRBJ2-7 TRBV27 . CASSSAGYEQYF TGTGCCAGCAGTTCCGCCGGGTACGAGCAGTACTTC
. TRBJ2-1 TRBV15 TRBD2 CATSRETSGSYNEQFF TGTGCCACCAGCAGAGAGACTAGCGGGAGCTACAATGAGCAGTTCTTC
many TRBJ2-1 TRBV11-3 . CASSFTGMMVEQFF TGTGCCAGCAGCTTCACGGGTATGATGGTCGAGCAGTTCTTC
few TRBJ2-7 TRBV4-3 . CASSQWSGRYEQYF TGCGCCAGCAGCCAGTGGAGCGGTAGATACGAGCAGTACTTC
. TRBJ2-2 TRBV28 . CASKGDTGELFF TGTGCCAGCAAGGGGGACACCGGGGAGCTGTTTTTT
once TRBJ1-6 TRBV28 . CASSFLDSDNSPLHF TGTGCCAGCAGTTTTCTGGACAGTGATAATTCACCCCTCCACTTT
. TRBJ2-7 TRBV27 . CASSLGGPPYEQYF TGTGCCAGCAGTTTAGGGGGCCCCCCGTACGAGCAGTACTTC